The subject of this entry is one TCR beta chain. The antigen is undetermined. This entry is derived from a study of T cell responses to AZD1222 COVID-19 vaccine. Findings and limits, study-wide: Donors were mostly white British, more females; clonal diversity possibly underestimated. Repertoire samples came only from after the peak T cell response. Unmutated variant regions are reportedly targeted by nearly half of spike-specific TCRs.

Germline V CDR1 and CDR2: MNHEY, SVGAGI. V was pared by 6 bases and J by 3 bases, with 14 bases between. CDR3 size: 14 residues. TCRdb's copy holds only in-frame clones and misses some; the assay was immunoSEQ multiplex PCR. The sample records about 80,000 clones, 80% to 90% being singletons. The specimen comprised peripheral blood, sampled 28 days after the second AZD1222 dose. The rearrangement links TRBV6-5 to TRBJ2-5; no firm D call. This TCR came from an adult who received the AZD1222 COVID-19 vaccine. The CDR3 region is CASSPMPAKETQYF. DNA for the CDR3: TGTGCCAGCAGCCCGATGCCAGCGAAAGAGACCCAGTACTTC.